These 9 T cell receptor beta chains came from one sample sequenced in a study of cytomegalovirus exposure and HLA in healthy donors. Vbeta (60) and Jbeta (13) primers were used in the PCR. Only in-frame clones appear in the TCRdb table, and some are missing; sequencing was by immunoSEQ multiplex PCR. The sample has nearly 95,000 clones; about four fifths are singletons. The sequenced sample was PBMCs. The receptors come from a woman aged 40 to 50 in good health and CMV-seronegative.

The V gene is TRBV5-1, the J gene TRBJ1-2, with D maybe TRBD1 (6 bases). This CDR3 has 16 amino acids. CDR1 is SGHRS and CDR2 is YFSETQ in the germline V gene. V was trimmed by 0 bases and J by 5 bases, leaving 17 bases between them. CDR3: CASSLALNGGAYGYTF. The CDR3 region has the DNA TGCGCCAGCAGCTTGGCCTTGAATGGGGGCGCTTATGGCTACACCTTC.

The chain uses TRBV23-1 and TRBJ1-1; D is unresolved. TRBV23-1 is annotated as an ORF whose role is uncertain. This CDR3 is 14 amino acids long. V dropped 3 bases and J dropped 1 base, with 9 bases sitting between them. The CDR3 DNA reads TGCGCCAGCAGTCAGGGCGAACAGAACACTGAAGCTTTCTTT. As protein: CASSQGEQNTEAFF.

The chain carries TRBV5-4 and TRBJ2-3, with D perhaps matching TRBD2 (6 bases). Looked up from germline, CDR1 is SGHNT and CDR2 is YYREEE (reference sequence). Trimming pared 7 bases from V and 4 bases from J, leaving 16 bases between. The CDR3 is 14 amino acids. The CDR3 bases are TGTGCCAGCGGCCGTGGGGGGATCTCAGATACGCAGTATTTT. The encoded protein is CASGRGGISDTQYF.

This rearrangement joins TRBV5-4 to TRBJ2-3; D ambiguous. V was clipped by 2 bases and J by 1 base, with 8 bases between them. Per the germline V gene, CDR1 is SGHNT and CDR2 is YYREEE (reference sequence). The CDR3 is 14 amino acids. For the CDR3, the DNA is TGTGCCAGCAGCTTAGGCGGTCGCACAGATACGCAGTATTTT. This encodes CASSLGGRTDTQYF.

This sequence joins TRBV11-2 and TRBJ1-1, with D uncertain. The CDR3 is made up of 15 amino acids. V lost 2 bases, J lost 6 bases, and 16 bases lay in between. The germline CDR1 and CDR2 sequences are SGHAT and FQNNGV. In nucleotides, the CDR3 is TGTGCCAGCAGCTTATCGGCTGGGCTGGAGGCTGAAGCTTTCTTT. It encodes CASSLSAGLEAEAFF.

This chain connects TRBV7-3 to TRBJ1-2, with D uncertain. From germline, CDR1 is SGHTA and CDR2 FQGTGA. The CDR3 sequence is 16 residues long. Trimming stripped 0 bases from V and 0 bases from J, with 11 bases between. The CDR3 sequence is CASSLTSGSANYGYTF. CDR3 nucleotide sequence: TGTGCCAGCAGCTTAACAAGCGGGTCGGCTAACTATGGCTACACCTTC.

In DNA form, the CDR3 reads TGTGCCAGCAGCCCAGGGTTTTCGGCGGAGACCCAGTACTTC. Its protein is CASSPGFSAETQYF. J is TRBJ2-5 and V is TRBV9; TRBD1 might be the D (5 bases). The CDR3 runs to 14 residues. Per the germline V gene, CDR1 is SGDLS and CDR2 is YYNGEE. Trimming shortened V by 4 bases and J by 5 bases, and 15 bases separated the two germline ends. The whole variable domain, filled in from reference TRBV9 and TRBJ2-5, reads DSGVTQTPKHLITATGQRVTLRCSPRSGDLSVYWYQQSLDQGLQFLIQYYNGEERAKGNILERFSAQQFPDLHSELNLSSLELGDSALYFCASSPGFSAETQYFGPGTRLLVL.

The chain links TRBV6-6 to TRBJ2-1; 13 positions agree with TRBD2. Germline trimming cut 6 bases from V and 13 bases from J; bases unmatched to any gene: 9. The germline CDR1 and CDR2 sequences are MNHNY and SVGAGI (reference sequence). This CDR3 contains 14 residues. CDR3 nucleotide sequence: TGTGCCAGCAGCCAGGGGACTAGCGGGGCACGTCAGTTCTTC. Its translation: CASSQGTSGARQFF.

The chain uses TRBV5-4 and TRBJ2-7, with 12 nucleotides matching TRBD2. The germline V gene has CDR1 SGHNT and CDR2 YYREEE (reference sequence). The junction had 5 bases not matched to a gene; V was cut back by 5 bases and J by 5 bases. This CDR3 has 14 residues. This CDR3 is CASRLAGGPHEQYF. In DNA form, the CDR3 reads TGTGCCAGCAGGCTAGCGGGGGGGCCCCACGAGCAGTACTTC.